Listed here are 19 T cell receptor beta chains from one sample, sequenced in a study of beta chain features in type 1 diabetes. Reverse transcribing all isolated RNA meant expressed TCRB transcripts were sequenced. Sequencing was performed with immunoSEQ multiplex PCR; in TCRdb, only in-frame clones are kept and a portion is missing. The table lists about 240,000 clones, 25% to 30% of them singletons. The sample consisted of central memory CD4+ T cells from blood. These TCRs come from a man aged 30-40 years in good health.

This chain connects TRBV5-6 to TRBJ2-1; 9 nucleotides line up with TRBD1. V lost 3 bases to trimming and J lost 7 bases; unmatched junction nucleotides: 8. The CDR3 totals 15 residues. From germline, CDR1 is SGHDT and CDR2 YYEEEE. The CDR3 loop is CASSSGTGSWNEQFF. DNA of the CDR3: TGTGCCAGCAGCTCCGGGACAGGGAGTTGGAATGAGCAGTTCTTC.

This clone has only a few counts. This rearrangement joins TRBV7-2 to TRBJ2-3; the match to TRBD1 covers 9 bases. Trimming removed 5 bases from V and 5 bases from J; junction bases left unmatched: 5. The CDR3 covers 14 residues. The germline V gene has CDR1 SGHTA and CDR2 FQGNSA. DNA for the CDR3: TGTGCCAGCAGCCCACAGGGGGCCGGAGATACGCAGTATTTT. As protein: CASSPQGAGDTQYF.

This clone was seen a handful of times. V usage is TRBV6-5 and J usage is TRBJ2-3, with TRBD2 identical over 9 bases. Germline V gene lookup returns CDR1 MNHEY and CDR2 SVGAGI. V was pared by 0 bases and J by 4 bases, with 2 bases of the junction left unmatched. The CDR3 contains 15 residues. CDR3 coding DNA: TGTGCCAGCAGTTACTCGGGCGGGGGGGCAGATACGCAGTATTTT. Translation: CASSYSGGGADTQYF.

V usage is TRBV30 and J usage is TRBJ1-2; D remains ambiguous. CDR1 and CDR2 (germline): GTSNPN, SVGIG (reference sequence). The V and J ends lost 6 bases and 1 base respectively, with 9 bases between them. The CDR3 consists of 12 residues. The CDR3 spells CACWSFNYGYTF. The CDR3 DNA reads TGTGCCTGTTGGTCCTTTAACTATGGCTACACCTTC. Full variable domain (rest looked up from reference TRBV30 and TRBJ1-2): SQTIHQWPATLVQPVGSPLSLECTVEGTSNPNLYWYRQAAGRGLQLLFYSVGIGQISSEVPQNLSASRPQDRQFILSSKKLLLSDSGFYLCACWSFNYGYTFGSGTRLTVV.

The genes are TRBV11-2 and TRBJ1-3, with D uncertain. V dropped 5 bases and J dropped 4 bases, with 15 bases sitting between them. The CDR3 is made up of 15 amino acids. Per the germline V gene, CDR1 is SGHAT and CDR2 is FQNNGV. The CDR3 is CASSRAGYEGNTIYF. CDR3 coding DNA: TGTGCCAGCAGCCGAGCGGGGTACGAAGGAAACACCATATATTTT.

This clone was picked up a small number of times. The chain has TRBV5-1 and TRBJ2-5, with a tentative D call TRBD2 (5 bases). The CDR3 contains 15 residues. V was cut by 0 bases and J by 3 bases, with 12 bases left in between. Per germline, CDR1 SGHRS and CDR2 YFSETQ. CDR3 coding DNA: TGCGCCAGCAGCTTGGGTATCCCAGCGGAAGAGACCCAGTACTTC. Translation gives CASSLGIPAEETQYF.

This clone was observed a few times. This chain links TRBV27 with TRBJ2-7, with 11 bases matching TRBD2. The CDR3 spans 15 residues. The ends lost 8 bases at V and 4 bases at J; junction bases unmatched: 10. Germline lookup yields CDR1 MNHEY and CDR2 SMNVEV (reference sequence). The CDR3 sequence: CASQGSSGRLYEQYF. The CDR3 bases are TGTGCCAGCCAGGGATCTAGCGGGAGGCTATACGAGCAGTACTTC.

The genes are TRBV7-2 and TRBJ2-3; no reliable D call. V lost 5 bases, J lost 4 bases, and 7 bases lay in between. Looked up from germline, CDR1 is SGHTA and CDR2 is FQGNSA. The CDR3 has 12 amino acids. CDR3 amino acids: CASSPFADTQYF. The CDR3 DNA follows: TGTGCCAGCAGCCCCTTCGCAGATACGCAGTATTTT.

V usage is TRBV30 and J usage is TRBJ1-5, with a possible D match to TRBD1 (5 bases). Germline V gene data show CDR1 as GTSNPN and CDR2 as SVGIG (reference sequence). V was clipped by 0 bases and J by 7 bases, with 13 bases between them. CDR3 size: 14 residues. The CDR3 loop is CAWSVPPGRQPQHF. The DNA of the CDR3 is TGTGCCTGGAGTGTACCCCCAGGGAGGCAGCCCCAGCATTTT.

V is TRBV30 and J is TRBJ1-1; possible D gene TRBD1, 5 bases. The CDR3 spans 16 residues. The ends were cut back, 0 bases at V and 4 bases at J, with 18 bases in the middle. The V gene's germline CDR1 is GTSNPN and CDR2 SVGIG (reference sequence). The CDR3 loop reads CAWSVRWGLGSTEAFF. CDR3 coding DNA: TGTGCCTGGAGTGTACGGTGGGGACTCGGCTCCACTGAAGCTTTCTTT.

The V and J genes are TRBV9 and TRBJ2-3; D possibly corresponds to TRBD2 (6 bases). This CDR3 has 14 residues. From germline, CDR1 is SGDLS and CDR2 YYNGEE. Trimming stripped 5 bases from V and 5 bases from J, with 15 bases between. The CDR3 is CASSGTGAVDTQYF. The CDR3 DNA reads as TGTGCCAGCAGTGGGACGGGAGCGGTAGATACGCAGTATTTT.

This clone was found many times. The DNA for the CDR3 is TGTGCCAGTAGTAACGGAGTGGACGAGCAGTACTTC. This codes for CASSNGVDEQYF. V gene TRBV19 combines with J gene TRBJ2-7; D gene ambiguous. The CDR3 runs to 12 residues. Germline loops: CDR1 LNHDA, CDR2 SQIVND (reference sequence). The germline V and J ends were trimmed by 4 bases and 5 bases, with 9 bases remaining between them.

This chain joins TRBV29-1 and TRBJ2-1; D gene unclear. V lost 5 bases and J lost 0, with 11 bases in between. In germline, CDR1 is SQVTM, CDR2 ANQGSEA. The CDR3 sequence is 14 residues long. The CDR3 DNA reads as TGCAGCGTTAAGTCCCTCAGCTCCTACAATGAGCAGTTCTTC. It encodes CSVKSLSSYNEQFF.

This clone was counted ten times or more. The gene calls are TRBV7-9 and TRBJ1-5, with D perhaps matching TRBD1 (6 bases). Germline assignment: CDR1 SEHNR and CDR2 FQNEAQ (reference sequence). Trimming pared 6 bases from V and 1 base from J, leaving 13 bases between. This CDR3 contains 15 residues. The CDR3 is CASSPSGQSNQPQHF. DNA of the CDR3: TGTGCCAGCAGTCCGTCAGGACAGAGCAATCAGCCCCAGCATTTT.

This clone was counted between two and nine times. The rearrangement links TRBV2 to TRBJ2-3; 8 positions match TRBD1. The trim removed 5 bases at V and 2 bases at J, leaving 3 bases unmatched. CDR1 SNHLY and CDR2 FYNNEI come from the germline V gene. The CDR3 has 14 residues. CDR3 amino acids: CASSLQGDTDTQYF. CDR3 DNA sequence: TGTGCCAGCAGTTTACAGGGGGACACAGATACGCAGTATTTT.

The rearrangement links TRBV5-4 to TRBJ2-3; no clear D. From germline, CDR1 is SGHNT and CDR2 YYREEE (reference sequence). The CDR3 covers 13 residues. The ends were cut back, 6 bases at V and 5 bases at J, with 13 bases in the middle. The CDR3 reads CASTPGTGDTQYF. CDR3 DNA: TGTGCCAGCACCCCAGGCACCGGAGATACGCAGTATTTT.

About this clone: Other DNA sequences from this sample encode an identical CDR3 as well. The rearrangement uses TRBV30 and TRBJ2-7; D may be TRBD1 (5 bases). CDR1 is GTSNPN, CDR2 SVGIG, per germline (reference sequence). V was pared by 5 bases and J by 2 bases, with 10 bases between. This CDR3 contains 12 residues. CDR3 DNA sequence: TGTGCCTGGGGCGGACACCCCTACGAGCAGTACTTC. It is translated as CAWGGHPYEQYF. The variable domain in full, with the rest retrieved from reference TRBV30 and TRBJ2-7, is SQTIHQWPATLVQPVGSPLSLECTVEGTSNPNLYWYRQAAGRGLQLLFYSVGIGQISSEVPQNLSASRPQDRQFILSSKKLLLSDSGFYLCAWGGHPYEQYFGPGTRLTVT.

The rearrangement links TRBV30 to TRBJ2-7; 9 bases are shared with TRBD1. The CDR3 spans 14 residues. Germline trimming cut 3 bases from V and 6 bases from J; bases unmatched to any gene: 9. The germline gives CDR1 GTSNPN, CDR2 SVGIG (reference sequence). The CDR3 sequence: CAWSEGQGLIEQYF. CDR3 in DNA: TGTGCCTGGAGCGAGGGACAGGGATTGATCGAGCAGTACTTC.

This chain connects TRBV7-2 to TRBJ2-1; 12 bases are shared with TRBD2. J was trimmed by 10 bases and V by 2 bases; bases with no gene match: 9. The CDR3 consists of 16 residues. Per the germline V gene, CDR1 is SGHTA and CDR2 is FQGNSA. Here the CDR3 DNA reads TGTGCCAGCAGCTTAAGGCCGGCTAGCGGGGGGGCGGAGCAGTTCTTC. Protein: CASSLRPASGGAEQFF.